This T cell receptor beta chain was captured in a study of blood T cells in healthy people across ages. Researchers collected about 9.1 milliliters of peripheral blood from every single donor. Isolation yielded PBMCs, at least 7 million per sample, in every case. PCR was performed a second time for about 7 to 11 cycles using a sample-barcoded 5' primer and a J-beta primer mix. TCRdb redid the calling of the 5' RACE reads with MiXCR, one entry per CDR3 protein. Here the sample spans hundreds of thousands of distinct CDR3 sequences, 45% to 50% being singletons. With respect to this clonotype: Its antigen is unidentified.

Study-level findings and limits: Older age coincided with a roughly linear decline in TCR beta diversity per million T cells.

The clonotype was recovered from an older woman in good health. Material: blood.

This CDR3 is CASSLADSGKTSYEQYF. CDR3 in DNA: TGTGCCAGCAGCTTAGCCGATAGCGGGAAAACCTCCTACGAGCAGTACTTC. The rearrangement uses TRBV7-2 and TRBJ2-7, with 8 bases identical to TRBD2. The ends lost 0 bases at V and 0 bases at J; junction bases unmatched: 7. This CDR3 comprises 17 residues. CDR1 and CDR2 from the germline V gene are SGHTA and FQGNSA. Full variable domain (outside the CDR3, taken from reference TRBV7-2 and TRBJ2-7): GAGVSQSPSNKVTEKGKDVELRCDPISGHTALYWYRQSLGQGLEFLIYFQGNSAPDKSGLPSDRFSAERTGGSVSTLTIQRTQQEDSAVYLCASSLADSGKTSYEQYFGPGTRLTVT.